These 20 T cell receptor beta chains share one sample of origin, sequenced in a study of CD8+ T cells in alopecia areata. Treatment reported: oral pan-JAK inhibitor, 5-10 mg twice daily. Extracted from the samples, RNA was reverse transcribed into cDNA to serve as the sequencing template. Data came from immunoSEQ multiplex PCR; TCRdb stores just in-frame clones and leaves some out. The sample yields about 140,000 clones, about 88% seen once. Sequenced here: CD8+ T cells sorted from blood, sampled at week 4, from a patient treated with tofacitinib. These receptors were taken from a human donor with alopecia areata.

The chain couples TRBV5-1 to TRBJ2-7, with D possibly being TRBD1 (6 bases). Germline CDR1 and CDR2: SGHRS and YFSETQ. V dropped 0 bases and J dropped 0 bases, with 10 bases sitting between them. This CDR3 region has 15 residues. The CDR3 coding sequence is TGCGCCAGCAGCTTGGAGGACAGCAGCTCCTACGAGCAGTACTTC. Protein sequence: CASSLEDSSSYEQYF.

The V gene is TRBV25-1, the J gene TRBJ2-7; 9 bases align to TRBD1. Germline CDR1 MGHDK, CDR2 SYGVNS. Unmatched junction bases numbered 2, after V lost 2 bases and J lost 0 bases. This CDR3 comprises 15 residues. CDR3 protein: CASSEGTGSSYEQYF. CDR3 coding DNA: TGTGCCAGCAGTGAAGGGACAGGGTCCTCCTACGAGCAGTACTTC.

This chain connects TRBV6-5 to TRBJ2-7; TRBD2 matches at 12 bases. The junction had 0 bases not matched to a gene; V was cut back by 2 bases and J by 4 bases. This CDR3 region has 14 residues. CDR1 and CDR2 (germline): MNHEY, SVGAGI. CDR3: CASSYGTSGYEQYF. CDR3 sequence (DNA): TGTGCCAGCAGTTACGGGACTAGCGGGTACGAGCAGTACTTC.

V usage is TRBV19 and J usage is TRBJ1-5; 8 nucleotides match TRBD1. The CDR3 is 16 residues long. The J segment lost 3 bases and the V segment lost 5 bases, leaving 9 bases of the junction unmatched. Germline lookup yields CDR1 LNHDA and CDR2 SQIVND (reference sequence). CDR3 amino acids: CASSWSSGGPNQPQHF. DNA of the CDR3: TGTGCCAGTAGTTGGAGCTCAGGGGGCCCCAATCAGCCCCAGCATTTT.

Note on this clone: At one of its ends the junction is not consistent with the germline gene, which may arise from a read error. The CDR3 protein is CASSPSRGNEQYF. In DNA, the CDR3 is TGTGCTAGCAGCCCTTCCCGGGGGAATGAGCAGTACTTC. The chain uses TRBV7-7 and TRBJ2-7; maybe TRBD2 (6 bases). Per germline, CDR1 SSHAT and CDR2 FNYEAQ (reference sequence). This CDR3 is built from 13 residues.

This chain connects TRBV27 to TRBJ1-5; D remains ambiguous. Trimming removed 3 bases from V and 5 bases from J, with 8 bases in between. CDR3 length equals 13 residues. The germline CDR1 and CDR2 sequences are MNHEY and SMNVEV (reference sequence). CDR3 sequence reads: CASSLDGDQPQHF. CDR3 coding DNA: TGTGCCAGCAGTTTGGACGGGGATCAGCCCCAGCATTTT.

This chain links TRBV14 with TRBJ2-3; D uncertain. CDR1 and CDR2 (germline): SGHDN, FVKESK. The CDR3 has 14 residues. V lost 1 base and J lost 2, with 7 bases in between. CDR3 DNA sequence: TGTGCCAGCAGCCAAGTGGGCGCCACAGATACGCAGTATTTT. Its protein product is CASSQVGATDTQYF.

This chain links TRBV4-1 with TRBJ2-3; 12 positions agree with TRBD1. The CDR3 is 17 residues long. The trim removed 3 bases at V and 4 bases at J, leaving 8 bases unmatched. Germline V gene data show CDR1 as MGHRA and CDR2 as YSYEKL. CDR3 sequence reads: CASSHPGTGGKADTQYF. Written as DNA, the CDR3 is TGCGCCAGCAGCCACCCCGGGACAGGGGGCAAGGCAGATACGCAGTATTTT.

V gene TRBV19 combines with J gene TRBJ1-4; no firm D call. Trimming left V 2 bases short and J 7 bases short, with 8 bases between. The V gene's germline CDR1 is LNHDA and CDR2 SQIVND (reference sequence). This CDR3 has 13 residues. CDR3 in amino acids: CASSISTGEKLFF. The DNA of the CDR3 is TGTGCCAGTAGTATAAGCACGGGTGAAAAACTGTTTTTT.

The chain couples TRBV30 to TRBJ1-1, with 7 positions matching TRBD1. This CDR3 spans 14 amino acids. Germline V CDR1 and CDR2: GTSNPN, SVGIG (reference sequence). V shed 4 bases, J shed 4 bases, and the junction held 9 bases outside the gene matches. The CDR3 region is CAWNRNWDSTEAFF. DNA of the CDR3: TGTGCCTGGAATCGCAACTGGGACAGCACTGAAGCTTTCTTT.

The chain links TRBV7-2 to TRBJ2-3, with 8 bases identical to TRBD2. Germline CDR1 SGHTA, CDR2 FQGNSA. The CDR3 runs 14 residues. Losses at the gene ends were 5 bases for V and 5 bases for J; bases not matched to a gene: 6. CDR3 in amino acids: CASSQAGEVDTQYF. DNA for the CDR3: TGTGCCAGCAGCCAAGCGGGAGAGGTAGATACGCAGTATTTT. The full variable domain, rest sourced from reference TRBV7-2 and TRBJ2-3, is GAGVSQSPSNKVTEKGKDVELRCDPISGHTALYWYRQSLGQGLEFLIYFQGNSAPDKSGLPSDRFSAERTGGSVSTLTIQRTQQEDSAVYLCASSQAGEVDTQYFGPGTRLTVL.

DNA of the CDR3: TGTGCCAGCAGTTACTCTCGTGGCGGGGAGCTGTTTTTT. It is translated as CASSYSRGGELFF. This chain uses TRBV27 with TRBJ2-2; D gene unclear. The CDR3 spans 13 residues. Germline values: CDR1 MNHEY, CDR2 SMNVEV (reference sequence). Trimming took off 4 bases at V and 7 bases at J, with 10 bases between the two ends.

In the case of this clone: One base away lies a much larger clone, so this may be a sequencing read error. The chain has TRBV13 and TRBJ2-2, with 9 bases aligning to TRBD1. CDR1 PRHDT and CDR2 FYEKMQ come from the germline V gene (reference sequence). Trimming cost V 6 bases and J 3 bases; bases outside gene matches: 2. This CDR3 region has 14 residues. The CDR3 region is CASSDRGDTGELFF. CDR3 sequence (DNA): TGTGCCAGCAGTGACAGGGGGGACACCGGGGAGCTGTTTTTT.

V gene TRBV5-1 combines with J gene TRBJ2-2; 9 bases agree with TRBD1. V was pared by 3 bases and J by 3 bases, with 9 bases of the junction left unmatched. The CDR3 is made up of 17 amino acids. Per the germline V gene, CDR1 is SGHRS and CDR2 is YFSETQ. DNA of the CDR3: TGCGCCAGCAGCTGGGCACCGGGACAGGGAGACACCGGGGAGCTGTTTTTT. Its translation: CASSWAPGQGDTGELFF. Together with reference TRBV5-1 and TRBJ2-2, the CDR3 gives the full variable domain: KAGVTQTPRYLIKTRGQQVTLSCSPISGHRSVSWYQQTPGQGLQFLFEYFSETQRNKGNFPGRFSGRQFSNSRSEMNVSTLELGDSALYLCASSWAPGQGDTGELFFGEGSRLTVL.

The chain joins TRBV27 to TRBJ2-3; 10 bases are shared with TRBD2. CDR3 length equals 15 residues. CDR1 is MNHEY and CDR2 is SMNVEV in the germline V gene (reference sequence). V dropped 3 bases and J dropped 6; count of bases not matched to a gene: 6. The CDR3 reads CASSFLAGETDTQYF. The CDR3 DNA sequence: TGTGCCAGCAGTTTTCTAGCGGGAGAGACCGATACGCAGTATTTT.

This clone occurred once. This sequence joins TRBV4-1 and TRBJ2-1; no clear D gene. The germline CDR1 and CDR2 sequences are MGHRA and YSYEKL. This CDR3 has 12 residues. The germline V and J ends were trimmed by 1 base and 8 bases, with 6 bases remaining between them. The DNA of the CDR3 is TGCGCCAGCAGCCAAGTTCTGGATGAGCAGTTCTTC. Translating it yields CASSQVLDEQFF.

The chain links TRBV5-1 to TRBJ2-2, with D possibly TRBD2 on 6 matching bases. Germline V gene lookup returns CDR1 SGHRS and CDR2 YFSETQ. This CDR3 spans 18 amino acids. V lost 4 bases, J lost 2 bases, and 21 bases lay in between. The CDR3 DNA reads as TGCGCCAGCAGCCAGCCCCCGCGGGACCCAACTAACACCGGGGAGCTGTTTTTT. Its translation is CASSQPPRDPTNTGELFF.

The chain recombines TRBV27 with TRBJ1-6; no clear D gene. The CDR3 is 15 residues long. CDR1 MNHEY and CDR2 SMNVEV come from the germline V gene (reference sequence). V was cut by 5 bases and J by 7 bases, with 15 bases left in between. The DNA of the CDR3 is TGTGCCAGCAGTGTCTCACATCCGTTGAATTCACCCCTCCACTTT. Translation: CASSVSHPLNSPLHF.

J is TRBJ2-2 and V is TRBV5-1; unclear D gene. V was trimmed by 2 bases and J by 0 bases, leaving 8 bases between them. The CDR3 extends over 15 amino acids. In germline, CDR1 is SGHRS, CDR2 YFSETQ. CDR3 coding DNA: TGCGCCAGCAGCTTTAGTACCGCGAACACCGGGGAGCTGTTTTTT. The encoded protein is CASSFSTANTGELFF.

The chain employs TRBV6-6 and TRBJ2-5; no reliable D call. The J call could be wrong; TRBJ2-7 is a better fit for the DNA end. The germline V gene has CDR1 MNHNY and CDR2 SVGAGI (reference sequence). The CDR3 length is 16 residues. In DNA, the CDR3 is TGTGCCAGCAGTACTCGAGACGGCAAGATACCCTACGAGCAGTACTTC. Translated, it gives CASSTRDGKIPYEQYF.